This TCR beta chain was identified during a study of cytomegalovirus exposure and HLA in healthy donors. Germline V gives CDR1 SGHTA, CDR2 FQGTGA. Trimming pared 4 bases from V and 3 bases from J, leaving 8 bases between. This CDR3 region has 13 residues. PCR used 60 Vbeta primers and 13 Jbeta primers. Assay: immunoSEQ multiplex PCR; the TCRdb copy retains only in-frame clones and omits some. The data show tens of thousands of clones, with just over 75% seen just once and about 0.5% held by the top ten. This clone was found once. This chain connects TRBV7-3 to TRBJ2-3, with D unclear. This sequence was found in a man aged 30 to 39 in good health and CMV-seronegative. Sequences were obtained from PBMCs. CDR3 bases: TGTGCCAGCAGCTCGTACGGGACAGATACGCAGTATTTT. It yields the protein CASSSYGTDTQYF.